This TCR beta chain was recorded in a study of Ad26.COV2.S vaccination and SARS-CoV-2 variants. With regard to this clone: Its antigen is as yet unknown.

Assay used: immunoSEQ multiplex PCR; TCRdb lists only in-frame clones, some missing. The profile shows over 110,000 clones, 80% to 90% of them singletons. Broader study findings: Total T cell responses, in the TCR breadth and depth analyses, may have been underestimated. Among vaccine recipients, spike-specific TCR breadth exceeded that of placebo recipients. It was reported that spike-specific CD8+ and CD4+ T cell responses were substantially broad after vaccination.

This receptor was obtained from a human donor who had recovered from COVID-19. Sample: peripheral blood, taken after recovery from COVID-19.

Here the CDR3 DNA reads TGTGCCAGCAGCTTAGCAGGGATGGGCAATGAAAAACTGTTTTTT. Its protein product is CASSLAGMGNEKLFF. The rearrangement links TRBV7-2 to TRBJ1-4, with unresolved D. The CDR3 extends over 15 amino acids. Trimming shortened V by 0 bases and J by 5 bases, and 10 bases separated the two germline ends. Germline CDR1 and CDR2: SGHTA and FQGNSA.